One sample yielded the 32 T cell receptor beta chains listed below, sequenced in a study of blood T cell repertoires in COVID-19. Assay used: immunoSEQ multiplex PCR; TCRdb lists only in-frame clones, some missing. The table has around 300,000 clones, approximately 80% seen once. Sequenced sample: peripheral blood. These receptors all stem from a woman between 50 and 59 years old with active or convalescent COVID-19.

This chain links TRBV7-9 with TRBJ2-7; no reliable D call. Germline V CDR1 and CDR2: SEHNR, FQNEAQ (reference sequence). The V end was cut by 1 base, the J end by 2 bases, with 12 bases between. The CDR3 sequence is 15 residues long. For the CDR3, the DNA is TGTGCCAGCAGCTTAGGTGCACCCCCGGCCTACGAGCAGTACTTC. This sequence encodes CASSLGAPPAYEQYF.

The chain recombines TRBV28 with TRBJ2-5; tentatively, D is TRBD2 (6 bases). Deletions cut 10 bases from V and 3 bases from J, with 15 bases between. This CDR3 is 13 amino acids long. The germline V gene has CDR1 MDHEN and CDR2 SYDVKM. CDR3 sequence (DNA): TGTGCCACCCGGGAGACAGTGGAAGAGACCCAGTACTTC. It is translated as CATRETVEETQYF.

The chain combines TRBV29-1 with TRBJ2-7; D possibly corresponds to TRBD2 (6 bases). This CDR3 contains 13 residues. V was shortened by 7 bases and J by 9 bases, with 22 bases between the two germline ends. Germline values: CDR1 SQVTM, CDR2 ANQGSEA. In nucleotides, the CDR3 is TGCAGCGCTACATCCGGGAGCTCGTTCTGGCAGTACTTC. Its translation: CSATSGSSFWQYF.

CDR3 sequence (DNA): TGTGCCAGCAGTTCGACAGGGGGCACTGAAGCTTTCTTT. It encodes CASSSTGGTEAFF. The rearrangement links TRBV6-5 to TRBJ1-1; TRBD1 matches at 9 bases. From germline, CDR1 is MNHEY and CDR2 SVGAGI. This CDR3 region has 13 residues. The V and J ends lost 4 bases and 4 bases, in that order; junction bases with no gene match: 1.

The rearrangement joins TRBV2 to TRBJ1-5; D remains ambiguous. With 3 bases removed from V and 0 bases from J, the gap between germline ends came to 9 bases. Germline V gene sequence: CDR1 SNHLY, CDR2 FYNNEI. The CDR3 consists of 15 residues. CDR3 DNA: TGTGCCAGCAGTGAGTTCGGTGCTAGCAATCAGCCCCAGCATTTT. Amino acid sequence: CASSEFGASNQPQHF.

This sequence joins TRBV7-2 and TRBJ2-1; TRBD2 matches 8 bases. The CDR3 is 16 residues long. The junction had 10 bases not matched to a gene; V was cut back by 2 bases and J by 7 bases. The germline gives CDR1 SGHTA, CDR2 FQGNSA. The CDR3, as DNA: TGTGCCAGCAGCTTATTTGCGGGAGGAGTGGAAAATGAGCAGTTCTTC. It is translated as CASSLFAGGVENEQFF.

V gene TRBV7-9 combines with J gene TRBJ1-1; D may be TRBD1 (5 bases). Germline V lookup: CDR1 SEHNR, CDR2 FQNEAQ (reference sequence). V gave up 1 base and J gave up 4 bases, with 13 bases separating them. CDR3 size: 15 residues. CDR3 sequence: CASSLGGPGGTEAFF. The CDR3 DNA reads TGTGCCAGCAGCTTAGGTGGGCCGGGGGGCACTGAAGCTTTCTTT.

The chain links TRBV10-3 to TRBJ1-1, with 7 bases fitting TRBD1. V dropped 3 bases and J dropped 7; count of bases not matched to a gene: 11. CDR3 length: 15 residues. CDR1 ENHRY and CDR2 SYGVKD come from the germline V gene. CDR3 residues: CAISDPGAGGLEAFF. The CDR3 nucleotides read TGTGCCATCAGTGACCCAGGGGCAGGGGGGCTTGAAGCTTTCTTT.

J is TRBJ1-4 and V is TRBV28, with 7 bases aligning to TRBD1. J lost 8 bases, V lost 3 bases, and 9 bases had no gene match. This CDR3 has 15 residues. Germline V lookup: CDR1 MDHEN, CDR2 SYDVKM. The CDR3 DNA is TGTGCCAGCAGTTTCTGGCAGGGGGATTTCGAAAAACTGTTTTTT. This gives the protein CASSFWQGDFEKLFF.

This sequence joins TRBV11-2 and TRBJ2-7; 11 bases are shared with TRBD2. Germline V gives CDR1 SGHAT, CDR2 FQNNGV. J lost 6 bases, V lost 0 bases, and 4 bases had no gene match. The CDR3 runs to 15 residues. The CDR3 bases are TGTGCCAGCAGCTTAGAACTAGCGGGAGAATTCGAGCAGTACTTC. Protein sequence: CASSLELAGEFEQYF.

V usage is TRBV10-3 and J usage is TRBJ2-1; 10 nucleotides agree with TRBD2. The CDR3 length is 14 residues. V was clipped by 7 bases and J by 7 bases; unmatched bases: 7. Germline loops: CDR1 ENHRY, CDR2 SYGVKD. CDR3 amino acids: CAITRAGLANEQFF. CDR3 nucleotides: TGTGCCATCACCCGAGCGGGACTAGCGAATGAGCAGTTCTTC.

The genes are TRBV6-5 and TRBJ2-3, with D hard to call. The CDR3 totals 12 residues. Trimming took off 6 bases at V and 2 bases at J, with 6 bases between the two ends. Per germline, CDR1 MNHEY and CDR2 SVGAGI. The chain's CDR3 is CASRAPTDTQYF. DNA of the CDR3: TGTGCCAGCAGGGCACCCACAGATACGCAGTATTTT.

The chain uses TRBV18 and TRBJ2-1; 8 positions agree with TRBD2. CDR3 length equals 16 residues. The V gene end was trimmed by 4 bases and the J gene end by 9 bases; junction bases not matched to a gene: 14. Per the germline V gene, CDR1 is KGHSH and CDR2 is LQKENI. CDR3: CASSLTPSGSSAEQFF. In nucleotides, the CDR3 is TGTGCCAGCTCACTCACCCCCAGCGGGAGTTCCGCTGAGCAGTTCTTC.

The CDR3 DNA sequence: TGCGCCAGCAGTGACACACTAGGCCGCGAGCAGTACTTC. Its translation is CASSDTLGREQYF. The rearrangement links TRBV10-1 to TRBJ2-7, with a weak D call TRBD2 (5 bases). V was pared by 3 bases and J by 6 bases, with 12 bases between. The CDR3 has 13 residues. Germline V CDR1 and CDR2: WNHNN, SYGVQD (reference sequence).

This chain uses TRBV5-1 with TRBJ1-1, with 7 bases fitting TRBD1. Unmatched junction bases numbered 7, after V lost 0 bases and J lost 8 bases. CDR3 length: 14 residues. CDR1 and CDR2 (germline): SGHRS, YFSETQ. The CDR3 here is CASSLGQGLVEAFF. For the CDR3, the DNA is TGCGCCAGCAGCTTGGGACAGGGTCTCGTCGAAGCTTTCTTT.

V usage is TRBV2 and J usage is TRBJ1-5; 7 nucleotides align to TRBD1. In germline, CDR1 is SNHLY, CDR2 FYNNEI. This CDR3 contains 15 residues. The V and J ends lost 6 bases and 4 bases, in that order; junction bases with no gene match: 9. CDR3 bases: TGTGCCAGCAGCGCCAACAGGGGCCCGAATCAGCCCCAGCATTTT. Translation: CASSANRGPNQPQHF.

There are a few counts of this clone. The J gene is TRBJ2-1, the V gene TRBV27; perhaps TRBD2 as D (6 bases). Trimming left V 2 bases short and J 0 bases short, with 11 bases between. CDR3 length equals 16 residues. The germline V gene encodes CDR1 MNHEY and CDR2 SMNVEV (reference sequence). The CDR3 region is CASSLTSFSSYNEQFF. In DNA, the CDR3 is TGTGCCAGCAGTTTAACTAGCTTCAGCTCCTACAATGAGCAGTTCTTC.

Many counts were recorded for this clone. This chain joins TRBV2 and TRBJ1-6, with D perhaps matching TRBD1 (6 bases). Germline-derived CDR1 and CDR2 are SNHLY and FYNNEI. The V gene lost 6 bases and the J gene lost 5 bases, with 14 bases spanning the gap. The CDR3 covers 15 residues. The CDR3 coding sequence is TGTGCCAGCAGGGTCCCGGACAGCCATAATTCACCCCTCCACTTT. It is translated as CASRVPDSHNSPLHF.

The gene calls are TRBV6-4 and TRBJ2-7; D not certain. Between the trimmed V and J ends, which lost 2 bases and 0 bases, there was a span of 8 bases. There are 14 residues in the CDR3. Germline V gene data show CDR1 as MRHNA and CDR2 as SNTAGT. The CDR3 nucleotides are TGTGCCAGCAGTGACGAGCAGGTCTCCTACGAGCAGTACTTC. This sequence encodes CASSDEQVSYEQYF.

The J gene is TRBJ1-5, the V gene TRBV7-2, with a possible D match to TRBD1 (6 bases). V lost 6 bases and J 3 bases, leaving 12 bases between the germline ends. There are 14 residues in the CDR3. CDR1 and CDR2 (germline): SGHTA, FQGNSA. The chain's CDR3 is CASREQGTNQPQHF. The CDR3 DNA reads TGTGCCAGCAGGGAACAGGGTACCAATCAGCCCCAGCATTTT. Supplemented by reference TRBV7-2 and TRBJ1-5, the full variable domain reads GAGVSQSPSNKVTEKGKDVELRCDPISGHTALYWYRQSLGQGLEFLIYFQGNSAPDKSGLPSDRFSAERTGGSVSTLTIQRTQQEDSAVYLCASREQGTNQPQHFGDGTRLSIL.

The chain links TRBV14 to TRBJ2-1, with 8 bases aligning to TRBD2. CDR1 SGHDN and CDR2 FVKESK come from the germline V gene. The V and J ends lost 4 bases and 3 bases, in that order; junction bases with no gene match: 8. This CDR3 spans 16 amino acids. DNA for the CDR3: TGTGCCAGCAGCCGGCAGCTAGCGGGTTTCTACAATGAGCAGTTCTTC. This encodes CASSRQLAGFYNEQFF.

This chain connects TRBV5-6 to TRBJ2-7; D not resolved. Germline assignment: CDR1 SGHDT and CDR2 YYEEEE. The CDR3 spans 13 residues. Between the trimmed V and J ends, which lost 2 bases and 2 bases, there was a span of 8 bases. CDR3 in DNA: TGTGCCAGCAGCTTATACAGAACCTACGAGCAGTACTTC. Its protein product is CASSLYRTYEQYF.

This chain connects TRBV11-2 to TRBJ1-1; D is unresolved. V gave up 5 bases and J gave up 4 bases, with 14 bases separating them. The CDR3 has 14 amino acids. Germline V gene sequence: CDR1 SGHAT, CDR2 FQNNGV. The CDR3 loop reads CASSVFLQSTEAFF. Here the CDR3 DNA reads TGTGCCAGCAGCGTATTTCTCCAGTCCACTGAAGCTTTCTTT.

The genes are TRBV2 and TRBJ1-3; TRBD1 might be the D (5 bases). Trimming cost V 5 bases and J 1 base, with 12 bases left between them. CDR3 length equals 15 residues. Germline V CDR1 and CDR2: SNHLY, FYNNEI. The CDR3 nucleotides are TGTGCCAGCAGTCCCCTCAGGGCGTCTGGAAACACCATATATTTT. Translation: CASSPLRASGNTIYF.

This chain links TRBV28 with TRBJ2-3, with D unclear. Trimming pared 3 bases from V and 6 bases from J, leaving 13 bases between. There are 14 residues in the CDR3. Germline V lookup: CDR1 MDHEN, CDR2 SYDVKM. The CDR3 protein is CASSFGGVADTQYF. The DNA of the CDR3 is TGTGCCAGCAGTTTCGGTGGAGTTGCGGATACGCAGTATTTT.

This clone was detected only once. This chain uses TRBV5-6 with TRBJ1-1, with TRBD1 matching over 7 bases. With 4 bases clipped from V and 8 bases from J, the junction kept 8 bases outside the gene matches. The CDR3 loop spans 13 amino acids. Germline V CDR1 and CDR2: SGHDT, YYEEEE. The CDR3, as DNA: TGTGCCAGCAGCACGGAACAGGGGATAGAAGCTTTCTTT. This codes for CASSTEQGIEAFF.

This clone was seen just once. This rearrangement joins TRBV7-8 to TRBJ2-7; 9 bases are shared with TRBD2. Per germline, CDR1 SGHVS and CDR2 FQNEAQ. V shed 4 bases and J 4 bases; nucleotides not matched to a gene: 8. The CDR3 contains 15 residues. CDR3 region: CASSSKAGGNYEQYF. The CDR3 DNA reads as TGTGCCAGCAGCTCCAAGGCGGGAGGGAATTACGAGCAGTACTTC.

The chain employs TRBV5-4 and TRBJ1-2; no definite D call. The CDR3 length is 12 residues. The germline V gene has CDR1 SGHNT and CDR2 YYREEE (reference sequence). CDR3 residues: CSAGGPNYGYTF. The CDR3, as DNA: TGTTCCGCGGGCGGACCTAACTATGGCTACACCTTC.

This sequence joins TRBV5-1 and TRBJ2-3; 8 positions match TRBD2. This CDR3 contains 14 residues. Germline V gene lookup returns CDR1 SGHRS and CDR2 YFSETQ. V gave up 3 bases and J gave up 6 bases; unmatched junction bases: 6. The CDR3 sequence is CASSWGTSEDTQYF. The CDR3 DNA is TGCGCCAGCAGCTGGGGGACTAGTGAGGATACGCAGTATTTT.

The CDR3: CASTPAGRTEAFF. The CDR3 DNA is TGTGCCAGTACCCCGGCGGGAAGGACTGAAGCTTTCTTT. The chain carries TRBV19 and TRBJ1-1; D is undetermined. Looked up from germline, CDR1 is LNHDA and CDR2 is SQIVND (reference sequence). Trimming took off 7 bases at V and 5 bases at J, with 14 bases between the two ends. The length of the CDR3 is 13 residues.

The V call is TRBV30, the J call TRBJ1-1; D is uncertain. CDR3 length: 14 residues. V was trimmed by 2 bases and J by 1 base, leaving 11 bases between them. CDR1 GTSNPN and CDR2 SVGIG come from the germline V gene (reference sequence). DNA of the CDR3: TGTGCCTGGAGTCGAGCGGGGAGGAACACTGAAGCTTTCTTT. It yields the protein CAWSRAGRNTEAFF.

The V gene is TRBV6-5, the J gene TRBJ1-1; 8 nucleotides line up with TRBD1. V shed 4 bases, J shed 4 bases, and the junction held 5 bases outside the gene matches. This CDR3 is built from 14 residues. Germline-derived CDR1 and CDR2 are MNHEY and SVGAGI. The CDR3 spells CASSSAGGFTEAFF. As DNA, the CDR3 is TGTGCCAGCAGTTCCGCAGGGGGCTTCACTGAAGCTTTCTTT.